This T cell receptor (beta chain) came from a study of blood T cell repertoires in COVID-19. Study-wide background: Samples of COVID-19 (acute and convalescent) were obtained from the United States, Italy and Spain. T cells, B-cell-depleted T cells, or PBMCs provided the cDNA or gDNA that served as material.

CDR1 SGDLS and CDR2 YYNGEE come from the germline V gene. The CDR3 has 17 residues. V shed 0 bases, J shed 4 bases, and the junction held 4 bases outside the gene matches. Per the original data handling: Counts of nucleated cells, estimated from reference gene primer amplification, were obtained. Clones were sequenced by immunoSEQ multiplex PCR, and TCRdb holds only the in-frame ones, with some missing. The D gene and trimming were derived from the DNA, and the V and J assignments and clone size from that table. The sample holds about 200,000 clones, around 79% seen once. This clonotype originated in a woman between 40 and 50 years old with COVID-19, enrolled during active disease. Sequences were obtained from peripheral blood. The chain recombines TRBV9 with TRBJ2-2; 12 bases are shared with TRBD2. The chain's CDR3 is CASSVVASGGGTGELFF. In nucleotides, the CDR3 is TGTGCCAGCAGCGTAGTTGCTAGCGGGGGGGGCACCGGGGAGCTGTTTTTT. Drawing the rest from reference TRBV9 and TRBJ2-2, the complete variable domain is DSGVTQTPKHLITATGQRVTLRCSPRSGDLSVYWYQQSLDQGLQFLIQYYNGEERAKGNILERFSAQQFPDLHSELNLSSLELGDSALYFCASSVVASGGGTGELFFGEGSRLTVL.